A selection of T cell receptor beta chains follows, all from one sample in a study of blood T cell repertoires in COVID-19. Sequenced by immunoSEQ multiplex PCR; TCRdb stores in-frame clones only, minus some. The sample consists of under 300,000 clones, 80% to 95% of them appearing once. The sequenced material came from PBMCs or T cells enriched from blood (not recorded which). The source is a young woman who had recovered from COVID-19. The CDR3 runs from the conserved cysteine through the conserved F or W. The D gene is left open where the match is weak. Some rows mark clone size as missing; the rest say once, few, many or name a class of expanded clone.

J gene	D gene	V gene	clone size	CDR3 protein	CDR3 DNA
TRBJ1-2	TRBD1	TRBV12-3/TRBV12-4	.	CASGRYRGYGYTF	TGTGCCAGCGGCCGCTACAGGGGGTATGGCTACACCTTC
TRBJ1-2	.	TRBV6-5	.	CASTSTGLRGYTF	TGTGCCAGCACCTCCACAGGGCTTCGTGGCTACACCTTC
TRBJ1-1	TRBD1	TRBV19	.	CAIRDPKTLKTRDRVNTEAFF	TGTGCCATAAGGGACCCAAAAACGTTAAAGACCCGGGACAGGGTGAACACTGAAGCTTTCTTT
TRBJ2-3	TRBD2	TRBV5-1	.	CASSLKRLAGVTDTQYF	TGCGCCAGCAGCTTGAAGAGACTAGCGGGAGTCACAGATACGCAGTATTTT
TRBJ2-2	.	TRBV6-5	few	CASGRTGPGELFF	TGTGCCAGCGGGAGGACAGGACCCGGGGAGCTGTTTTTT
TRBJ1-1	.	TRBV6-6	once	CASSYAGAYTEAFF	TGTGCCAGCAGTTACGCGGGGGCCTATACTGAAGCTTTCTTT
TRBJ2-5	TRBD2	TRBV11-3	.	CASSLGIISASGGRETQYF	TGTGCCAGCAGCTTAGGTATAATTAGCGCTAGCGGGGGGCGAGAGACCCAGTACTTC
TRBJ2-3	TRBD2	TRBV6-4	.	CASSERGSTDTQYF	TGTGCCAGCAGTGAGCGGGGGAGCACAGATACGCAGTATTTT
TRBJ1-2	.	TRBV4-3	.	CASSQGGLYGYTF	TGCGCCAGCAGCCAAGGTGGCCTCTATGGCTACACCTTC
TRBJ1-1	.	TRBV29-1	.	CSVGPGGLSEAFF	TGCAGCGTTGGCCCTGGGGGGTTGTCTGAAGCTTTCTTT
TRBJ1-5	TRBD1	TRBV27	.	CASSSTGQGIQPQHF	TGTGCCAGCAGTTCCACTGGACAGGGGATCCAGCCCCAGCATTTT
TRBJ2-7	.	TRBV19	.	CASSIAGAYEQYF	TGTGCCAGTAGTATAGCGGGGGCCTACGAGCAGTACTTC
TRBJ1-3	.	TRBV15	.	CATSRERGRGNTIYF	TGTGCCACCAGCAGAGAAAGAGGGAGGGGAAACACCATATATTTT
TRBJ2-7	TRBD2	TRBV19	.	CASSPSTGTLAGVSDEQYF	TGTGCCAGTAGTCCATCGACAGGCACACTAGCGGGAGTTTCGGACGAGCAGTACTTC
TRBJ2-7	.	TRBV28	.	CASSFSWYEQYF	TGTGCCAGCAGTTTTAGCTGGTACGAGCAGTACTTC
TRBJ1-3	.	TRBV2	.	CASSRIQSSGNTIYF	TGTGCCAGCAGCCGCATACAGTCTTCTGGAAACACCATATATTTT
TRBJ1-2	TRBD1	TRBV18	.	CASSPDRDFYGYTF	TGTGCCAGCTCGCCAGACAGGGACTTTTATGGCTACACCTTC
TRBJ2-3	.	TRBV11-3	.	CASRLKRAGPDTQYF	TGTGCCAGCAGATTGAAACGGGCGGGGCCAGATACGCAGTATTTT
TRBJ1-5	.	TRBV19	.	CASVGEVWNQPQHF	TGTGCCAGTGTCGGCGAGGTTTGGAATCAGCCCCAGCATTTT
TRBJ1-2	TRBD1	TRBV6-1	.	CASSARGEGTGPLYGYTF	TGTGCCAGCAGTGCCAGAGGTGAGGGGACAGGACCTCTCTATGGCTACACCTTC
TRBJ1-3	.	TRBV29-1	.	CSVEVQGRGNTIYF	TGCAGCGTTGAAGTACAGGGAAGGGGAAACACCATATATTTT
TRBJ1-5	.	TRBV11-3	.	CASSPDSYQPQHF	TGTGCCAGCAGCCCCGACAGTTATCAGCCCCAGCATTTT
TRBJ1-1	.	TRBV12-3/TRBV12-4	.	CASSNLGNTEAFF	TGTGCCAGCAGTAATCTAGGGAACACTGAAGCTTTCTTT
TRBJ2-2	.	TRBV4-1	.	CASSQDLLRMGGENTGELFF	TGCGCCAGCAGCCAAGATCTTCTTAGGATGGGGGGAGAGAACACCGGGGAGCTGTTTTTT
TRBJ2-3	TRBD1	TRBV5-6	once	CASSLGLWTGTTDTQYF	TGTGCCAGCAGCTTGGGCCTTTGGACAGGGACCACAGATACGCAGTATTTT
TRBJ2-1	.	TRBV28	once	CASSLIIATGNEQFF	TGTGCCAGCAGTTTAATTATCGCGACCGGGAATGAGCAGTTCTTC
TRBJ1-1	TRBD1	TRBV6-5	.	CASSLKTGVMNTEAFF	TGTGCCAGCAGTTTGAAGACAGGGGTCATGAACACTGAAGCTTTCTTT
TRBJ1-5	TRBD1	TRBV20-1	.	CSASTGGGGSNQPQHF	TGCAGTGCTAGTACAGGGGGCGGCGGGAGCAATCAGCCCCAGCATTTT
TRBJ1-5	.	TRBV5-1	.	CASSLTGGSNQPQHF	TGCGCCAGCAGCTTGACAGGAGGGAGCAATCAGCCCCAGCATTTT
TRBJ2-2	.	TRBV28	.	CASSYEGERVSGELFF	TGTGCCAGCAGTTATGAGGGAGAGCGGGTCTCCGGGGAGCTGTTTTTT
TRBJ2-5	.	TRBV24-1	.	CATSDSGFYQETQYF	TGTGCCACCTCAGACTCGGGGTTCTACCAAGAGACCCAGTACTTC
TRBJ2-7	TRBD2	TRBV28	.	CASSPLAGAGYEQYF	TGTGCCAGCAGTCCCCTAGCGGGAGCCGGCTACGAGCAGTACTTC
TRBJ1-1	.	TRBV11-3	.	CASSLSEEMNTEAFF	TGTGCCAGCAGCTTATCAGAGGAAATGAACACTGAAGCTTTCTTT
TRBJ2-1	.	TRBV6-5	.	CASRGGLSYNEQFF	TGTGCCAGCAGGGGGGGACTCTCCTACAATGAGCAGTTCTTC